These 13 T cell receptor beta chains were all obtained from the same sample, sequenced in a study of T cell responses to AZD1222 COVID-19 vaccine. The repertoire was sequenced with immunoSEQ multiplex PCR; TCRdb's copy has only in-frame clones and lacks some. The sample includes some 100,000 clones, 80% to 95% of them seen just once. The sequencing here drew on peripheral blood, taken on day 0 of AZD1222 vaccination. The receptors derive from an adult in good health.

J is TRBJ2-2 and V is TRBV5-4; 7 bases are shared with TRBD1. Germline loops: CDR1 SGHNT, CDR2 YYREEE (reference sequence). Losses at the gene ends were 4 bases for V and 5 bases for J; bases not matched to a gene: 14. This CDR3 comprises 17 residues. CDR3 sequence: CASSHTQKPGGTGELFF. In nucleotides, the CDR3 is TGTGCCAGCAGCCACACACAGAAGCCAGGGGGAACCGGGGAGCTGTTTTTT.

The chain recombines TRBV10-2 with TRBJ1-1, with D possibly TRBD1 on 5 matching bases. Trimming took off 4 bases at V and 3 bases at J, with 6 bases between the two ends. This CDR3 has 12 residues. CDR1 is WSHSY, CDR2 SAAADI, per germline. The CDR3 spells CASSVRDTEAFF. The CDR3 nucleotides are TGCGCCAGCAGTGTCAGGGACACTGAAGCTTTCTTT.

This chain joins TRBV5-5 and TRBJ1-6, with a tentative D call TRBD1 (6 bases). V gave up 0 bases and J gave up 7 bases, with 8 bases separating them. Looked up from germline, CDR1 is SGHKS and CDR2 is YYEKEE (reference sequence). The CDR3 consists of 14 residues. The CDR3 bases are TGTGCCAGCAGCTTGGTGGACAGAAATTCACCCCTCCACTTT. This gives the protein CASSLVDRNSPLHF.

This clone was counted once. The chain has TRBV7-2 and TRBJ2-7; 12 nucleotides line up with TRBD1. Germline-derived CDR1 and CDR2 are SGHTA and FQGNSA. The CDR3 runs 15 residues. After removal of 5 bases from V and 12 bases from J, the junction contained 14 bases not matched to a gene. The DNA of the CDR3 is TGTGCCAGCAGCCCGGGGACAGGGGGCCAAAGCGCGTCGTACTTC. This codes for CASSPGTGGQSASYF. Using reference TRBV7-2 and TRBJ2-7 for the parts outside the CDR3, the full variable domain is GAGVSQSPSNKVTEKGKDVELRCDPISGHTALYWYRQSLGQGLEFLIYFQGNSAPDKSGLPSDRFSAERTGGSVSTLTIQRTQQEDSAVYLCASSPGTGGQSASYFGPGTRLTVT.

The genes are TRBV3-1 (or the pseudogene TRBV3-2) and TRBJ1-1; D is uncertain. The CDR3 spans 14 residues. The germline gives CDR1 LGHDT, CDR2 YNNKEL (reference sequence). V was clipped by 1 base and J by 3 bases, with 9 bases between them. CDR3 nucleotides: TGTGCCAGCAGCCAAGGAGGGCGGGACACTGAAGCTTTCTTT. Translated, it gives CASSQGGRDTEAFF.

V is TRBV9 and J is TRBJ1-1, with D possibly matching TRBD1 (6 bases). CDR3 size: 13 residues. The germline V gene encodes CDR1 SGDLS and CDR2 YYNGEE. The V and J ends lost 2 bases and 6 bases respectively, with 11 bases between them. The CDR3 spells CASSVGGLSEAFF. Written as DNA, the CDR3 is TGTGCCAGCAGCGTCGGGGGGCTCTCTGAAGCTTTCTTT. Full variable domain (rest looked up from reference TRBV9 and TRBJ1-1): DSGVTQTPKHLITATGQRVTLRCSPRSGDLSVYWYQQSLDQGLQFLIQYYNGEERAKGNILERFSAQQFPDLHSELNLSSLELGDSALYFCASSVGGLSEAFFGQGTRLTVV.

The chain uses TRBV9 and TRBJ2-7; TRBD1 aligns across 8 bases. Germline trimming cut 0 bases from V and 6 bases from J; bases unmatched to any gene: 5. This CDR3 has 14 amino acids. CDR1 and CDR2 (germline): SGDLS, YYNGEE. The CDR3 sequence: CASSVDTGGSEQYF. The CDR3 nucleotides read TGTGCCAGCAGCGTAGACACAGGGGGGAGCGAGCAGTACTTC.

V and J are TRBV11-2 and TRBJ2-7; the D is unclear. Germline CDR1 is SGHAT and CDR2 is FQNNGV. The CDR3 has 11 amino acids. V shed 2 bases and J shed 6 bases, with 5 bases lying between them. The CDR3 DNA reads TGTGCCAGCAGCTTATCGGTCGAGCAGTACTTC. Residues: CASSLSVEQYF.

J is TRBJ1-1 and V is TRBV21-1; TRBD1 is the table's D call, not checked against the DNA. TRBV21-1 is given as a pseudogene. This CDR3 has 14 residues. CDR3 coding DNA: TGTGCCAGCGGGACACAGGGGGAGACCACTGAAGCTTTCTTT. This translates into CASGTQGETTEAFF.

The rearrangement uses TRBV5-1 and TRBJ2-1; 10 bases agree with TRBD1. V shed 0 bases, J shed 8 bases, and the junction held 8 bases outside the gene matches. Looked up from germline, CDR1 is SGHRS and CDR2 is YFSETQ. The CDR3 length is 16 residues. As DNA, the CDR3 is TGCGCCAGCAGCTTGGCTGGGACAGGGGTAATCGATGAGCAGTTCTTC. Residues: CASSLAGTGVIDEQFF.

The rearrangement links TRBV19 to TRBJ2-3; the D is unclear. There are 13 residues in the CDR3. Germline CDR1 and CDR2: LNHDA and SQIVND (reference sequence). Trimming left V 8 bases short and J 0 bases short, with 9 bases between. The CDR3 loop reads CASESRSTDTQYF. The CDR3 region has the DNA TGTGCCAGTGAGTCCCGTAGCACAGATACGCAGTATTTT.

V gene TRBV3-1 (or the pseudogene TRBV3-2) combines with J gene TRBJ1-1; D might be TRBD1 (6 bases). The CDR3 length is 14 residues. V was clipped by 4 bases and J by 4 bases, with 13 bases between them. Germline lookup yields CDR1 LGHDT and CDR2 YNNKEL (reference sequence). The CDR3 is CASSRHGQSTEAFF. CDR3 nucleotide sequence: TGTGCCAGCAGCCGACACGGACAGTCCACTGAAGCTTTCTTT.

The rearrangement joins TRBV28 to TRBJ1-2, with a possible D match to TRBD1 (5 bases). The germline gives CDR1 MDHEN, CDR2 SYDVKM. CDR3 size: 14 residues. Between the trimmed V and J ends, which lost 5 bases and 6 bases, there was a span of 16 bases. Written as DNA, the CDR3 is TGTGCCAGCAGTACATTATCCGGGGCGGATGGCTACACCTTC. Its translation is CASSTLSGADGYTF.